These 20 T cell receptor beta chains originate from one sample sequenced in a study of a mutant IDH1 vaccine in newly diagnosed glioma. Time point indicated: week 11, during vaccination. Vaccination comprised doses that each held 300 ug of mutant IDH1 20-mer peptide, plus topical imiquimod. Antigen specificity for these receptors is unknown. Repertoires were generated with immunoSEQ multiplex PCR, while TCRdb's copy carries only in-frame clones and drops some. The sample lists about 32,000 clones, 78% occurring once. This material consisted of PBMCs, taken from a glioma patient whose treatment included an IDH1 peptide vaccine. The receptors were gathered from a young man with glioma.

This clone was found a few times. The rearrangement links TRBV7-9 to TRBJ1-6; D is perhaps TRBD1 (6 bases). CDR1 is SEHNR and CDR2 is FQNEAQ in the germline V gene (reference sequence). The CDR3 contains 14 residues. The V and J ends lost 7 bases and 0 bases respectively, with 7 bases between them. This chain's CDR3 is CASKQGSYNSPLHF. CDR3 coding DNA: TGTGCCAGCAAACAGGGCTCCTATAATTCACCCCTCCACTTT.

This chain joins TRBV15 and TRBJ1-4; D unclear. The CDR3 is 15 amino acids. The V gene's germline CDR1 is LNHNV and CDR2 YYDKDF (reference sequence). Trimming cost V 1 base and J 3 bases, with 9 bases left between them. The CDR3 region is CATSRGAGPNEKLFF. CDR3 nucleotides: TGTGCCACCAGCAGAGGGGCAGGTCCTAATGAAAAACTGTTTTTT.

V is TRBV5-1 and J is TRBJ1-2, with 9 bases that match TRBD1. Germline trimming cut 4 bases from V and 4 bases from J; bases unmatched to any gene: 8. This CDR3 spans 15 amino acids. Germline CDR1 reads SGHRS; CDR2 reads YFSETQ. The CDR3 loop is CASSTGQGGLYGYTF. As DNA, the CDR3 is TGCGCCAGCAGCACGGGACAGGGAGGCCTCTATGGCTACACCTTC.

The V gene is TRBV30, the J gene TRBJ1-2; D not resolved. Germline loops: CDR1 GTSNPN, CDR2 SVGIG (reference sequence). V was shortened by 4 bases and J by 4 bases, with 22 bases between the two germline ends. This CDR3 contains 16 residues. This chain's CDR3 is CAWTYGPAAPRYGYTF. In DNA, the CDR3 is TGTGCCTGGACGTATGGCCCGGCCGCTCCGCGCTATGGCTACACCTTC.

The genes are TRBV7-9 and TRBJ2-2, with D unresolved. Trimming shortened V by 5 bases and J by 8 bases, and 9 bases separated the two germline ends. Germline V gene sequence: CDR1 SEHNR, CDR2 FQNEAQ (reference sequence). The CDR3 consists of 12 residues. CDR3 coding DNA: TGTGCCAGCAGCGAGAGAGGAGGGGAGCTGTTTTTT. Translation gives CASSERGGELFF.

J is TRBJ2-7 and V is TRBV29-1; 7 bases agree with TRBD1. V shed 4 bases and J 4 bases; nucleotides not matched to a gene: 4. This CDR3 region has 12 residues. The germline gives CDR1 SQVTM, CDR2 ANQGSEA. The CDR3 bases are TGCAGCGTTGCCGGGACAGTGTACGAGCAGTACTTC. Translating it yields CSVAGTVYEQYF.

The V and J genes are TRBV7-2 and TRBJ2-7, with D possibly being TRBD2 (5 bases). The CDR3 loop spans 14 amino acids. V shed 8 bases and J shed 1 base, with 15 bases lying between them. Germline values: CDR1 SGHTA, CDR2 FQGNSA. The CDR3 sequence is CASGRGGISYEQYF. The CDR3 DNA reads as TGTGCCAGCGGTCGGGGTGGGATTTCCTACGAGCAGTACTTC. The full variable domain, its missing parts supplied by reference TRBV7-2 and TRBJ2-7, is GAGVSQSPSNKVTEKGKDVELRCDPISGHTALYWYRQSLGQGLEFLIYFQGNSAPDKSGLPSDRFSAERTGGSVSTLTIQRTQQEDSAVYLCASGRGGISYEQYFGPGTRLTVT.

The rearrangement joins TRBV5-1 to TRBJ2-5, with 9 bases that match TRBD2. This CDR3 contains 15 residues. From germline, CDR1 is SGHRS and CDR2 YFSETQ. V lost 1 base to trimming and J lost 0 bases; unmatched junction nucleotides: 1. The CDR3 loop reads CASSLTSGYQETQYF. CDR3 coding DNA: TGCGCCAGCAGCTTGACTAGCGGGTACCAAGAGACCCAGTACTTC.

This clone was seen a single time. The chain combines TRBV27 with TRBJ2-2; possibly TRBD2 for D (6 bases). The CDR3 has 13 residues. CDR1 is MNHEY, CDR2 SMNVEV, per germline (reference sequence). With 4 bases removed from V and 3 bases from J, the gap between germline ends came to 6 bases. In nucleotides, the CDR3 is TGTGCCAGCAGTTGGGACTACACCGGGGAGCTGTTTTTT. Translated, it gives CASSWDYTGELFF.

V gene TRBV10-3 combines with J gene TRBJ2-2; D not resolved. With 4 bases removed from V and 7 bases from J, the gap between germline ends came to 13 bases. CDR1 ENHRY and CDR2 SYGVKD come from the germline V gene. This CDR3 has 14 residues. The CDR3 reads CAISVSVAVGELFF. Written as DNA, the CDR3 is TGTGCCATCAGTGTATCAGTCGCAGTCGGGGAGCTGTTTTTT.

The chain links TRBV19 to TRBJ1-1; D remains ambiguous. Germline-derived CDR1 and CDR2 are LNHDA and SQIVND (reference sequence). The V end lost 4 bases, the J end lost 7 bases, and 7 bases lay between the germline ends. This CDR3 contains 11 residues. Here the CDR3 DNA reads TGTGCCAGTAGTAGATCGATTGAAGCTTTCTTT. Protein: CASSRSIEAFF.

The CDR3 region is CASSRPGLAGEQFF. The CDR3 nucleotides read TGTGCCAGCAGCCGGCCGGGACTAGCCGGGGAGCAGTTCTTC. The chain is built from TRBV14 and TRBJ2-1; TRBD2 agrees at 9 bases. The CDR3 is made up of 14 amino acids. Germline V gives CDR1 SGHDN, CDR2 FVKESK. J lost 10 bases, V lost 4 bases, and 8 bases had no gene match.

This clone was observed once. V gene TRBV30 combines with J gene TRBJ1-1; a possible D gene is TRBD1 (6 bases). The CDR3 is made up of 15 amino acids. Germline V gives CDR1 GTSNPN, CDR2 SVGIG (reference sequence). Trimming stripped 3 bases from V and 1 base from J, with 15 bases between. CDR3 loop: CAWRGQRAWNTEAFF. Written as DNA, the CDR3 is TGTGCCTGGAGAGGACAGAGAGCCTGGAACACTGAAGCTTTCTTT.

The V gene is TRBV29-1, the J gene TRBJ1-1; 8 positions agree with TRBD1. Germline CDR1 reads SQVTM; CDR2 reads ANQGSEA. The J segment lost 4 bases and the V segment lost 5 bases, leaving 6 bases of the junction unmatched. CDR3 length: 13 amino acids. In DNA, the CDR3 is TGCAGCGTTACGGGACAGGACCCCACTGAAGCTTTCTTT. Translating it yields CSVTGQDPTEAFF.

The V and J genes are TRBV6-5 and TRBJ1-1, with no clear D. The germline CDR1 and CDR2 sequences are MNHEY and SVGAGI. Trimming cost V 5 bases and J 4 bases, with 11 bases left between them. The CDR3 covers 13 residues. CDR3 DNA sequence: TGTGCCAGCAGTACACCTAGTGGCACTGAAGCTTTCTTT. Its translation: CASSTPSGTEAFF.

The chain links TRBV27 to TRBJ2-7, with TRBD1 as a possible D gene (7 bases). This CDR3 contains 14 residues. Germline CDR1 MNHEY, CDR2 SMNVEV (reference sequence). The V end was cut by 3 bases, the J end by 3 bases, with 12 bases between. CDR3 loop: CASSFGGQNYEQYF. Here the CDR3 DNA reads TGTGCCAGCAGTTTCGGGGGACAGAACTACGAGCAGTACTTC.

The chain uses TRBV5-1 and TRBJ2-7; TRBD1 is a possible D gene (5 bases). The CDR3 has 15 amino acids. V was shortened by 0 bases and J by 6 bases, with 16 bases between the two germline ends. Germline lookup yields CDR1 SGHRS and CDR2 YFSETQ. In nucleotides, the CDR3 is TGCGCCAGCAGCTTGGGCAGGGCCCAGAAAACCGAGCAGTACTTC. It translates to CASSLGRAQKTEQYF.

The rearrangement links TRBV30 to TRBJ2-7; either TRBD1 or TRBD2 may fit D (5 bases each). V was trimmed by 1 base and J by 4 bases, leaving 14 bases between them. Germline CDR1 reads GTSNPN; CDR2 reads SVGIG (reference sequence). The CDR3 is 14 amino acids. In nucleotides, the CDR3 is TGTGCCTGGAGTGATGGCAGGGACGGATACGAGCAGTACTTC. Amino acid sequence: CAWSDGRDGYEQYF.

This chain connects TRBV29-1 to TRBJ2-5, with 7 bases aligning to TRBD2. The J call may not be correct, given that the DNA end is closer to TRBJ2-7. Germline assignment: CDR1 SQVTM and CDR2 ANQGSEA. The CDR3 covers 12 residues. The CDR3 DNA reads as TGCAGCGTTGACCAGGGAGGGTACGAGCAGTACTTC. Its protein product is CSVDQGGYEQYF.

This sequence joins TRBV7-8 and TRBJ1-5; maybe TRBD1 (5 bases). Germline V lookup: CDR1 SGHVS, CDR2 FQNEAQ. CDR3 length equals 14 residues. V was pared by 5 bases and J by 3 bases, with 11 bases between. The DNA for the CDR3 is TGTGCCAGCAGCCATGGGACTGACAATCAGCCCCAGCATTTT. This codes for CASSHGTDNQPQHF.